The clone carrying this TCR beta chain was seen at least ten times. Its matching antigen is unknown. This entry belongs to a study of molecular identifiers for immune sequencing clone quantification. Notes on the study in general: Even with about a million naive cells present, spiked Jurkat TCR RNA from one cell was reportedly detectable.

Naive CD8 T cells were sorted as CD8+CD4-CCR7+CD45RA+. Germline loops: CDR1 LGHNA, CDR2 YSLEER. The CDR3 sequence is 13 residues long. The V gene lost 0 bases and the J gene lost 4 bases, with 6 bases spanning the gap. Preparation of the bulk TCR libraries relied on previously described methods and listed TCR primers. TCRdb re-called the PCR reads through MiXCR, storing one row per CDR3 protein. The sample yields fewer than 100,000 distinct CDR3 sequences, around a fifth seen once. The chain links TRBV4-3 to TRBJ1-1; no firm D call. Sequenced sample: naive CD8+ T cells from blood, with Jurkat cell RNA spiked in. Specified subset: FACS-sorted CD8+CD4-CCR7+CD45RA+ naive T cells. This TCR came from a human donor in good health. Some libraries in this study had Jurkat cell RNA spiked in. CDR3 nucleotide sequence: TGCGCCAGCAGCCAAGATGACCGCACTGAAGCTTTCTTT. Its protein product is CASSQDDRTEAFF.